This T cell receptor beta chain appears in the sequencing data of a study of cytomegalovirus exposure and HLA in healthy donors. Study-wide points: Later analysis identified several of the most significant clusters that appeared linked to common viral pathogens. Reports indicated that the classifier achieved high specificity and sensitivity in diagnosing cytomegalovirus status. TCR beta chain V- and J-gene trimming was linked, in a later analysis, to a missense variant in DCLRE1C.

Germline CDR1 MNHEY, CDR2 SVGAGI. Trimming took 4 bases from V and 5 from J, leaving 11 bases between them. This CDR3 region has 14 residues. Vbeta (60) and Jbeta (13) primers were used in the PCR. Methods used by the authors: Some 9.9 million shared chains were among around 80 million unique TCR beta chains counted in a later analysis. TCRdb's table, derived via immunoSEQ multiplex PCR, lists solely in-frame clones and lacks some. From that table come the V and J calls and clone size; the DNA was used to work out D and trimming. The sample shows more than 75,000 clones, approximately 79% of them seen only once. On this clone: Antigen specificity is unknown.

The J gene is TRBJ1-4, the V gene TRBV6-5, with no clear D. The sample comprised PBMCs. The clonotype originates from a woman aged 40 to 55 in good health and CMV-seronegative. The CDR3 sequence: CASSLGLRNEKLFF. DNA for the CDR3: TGTGCCAGCAGTTTAGGACTGAGAAATGAAAAACTGTTTTTT.